These 15 T cell receptor beta chains originate from one sample sequenced in a study of identical twins. TCRdb redid the calling of the 5' RACE reads with MiXCR, one entry per CDR3 protein. The sample includes about 520,000 distinct CDR3 sequences, about 20% of them seen just once. The sample also formed part of further work on T cells expressing NK-cell markers.

Specimen: CD4+ T cells sorted from blood. These receptors originate from a young woman in good health.

This chain connects TRBV10-3 to TRBJ2-2, with 8 bases that match TRBD1. V dropped 6 bases and J dropped 1; count of bases not matched to a gene: 1. CDR1 ENHRY and CDR2 SYGVKD come from the germline V gene. The CDR3 spans 14 residues. The CDR3 reads CAIRQGVNTGELFF. DNA for the CDR3: TGTGCCATCAGACAGGGGGTGAACACCGGGGAGCTGTTTTTT.

This chain links TRBV4-2 with TRBJ2-1, with D uncertain. The CDR3 spans 16 residues. The germline V gene has CDR1 LGHNA and CDR2 YNFKEQ. Trimming took off 3 bases at V and 0 bases at J, with 12 bases between the two ends. CDR3 coding DNA: TGTGCCAGCAGCCAGGCTTCCTGGGGCTCCTACAATGAGCAGTTCTTC. Amino acids: CASSQASWGSYNEQFF.

This clonotype was counted a few times. The gene calls are TRBV24-1 and TRBJ2-5; 7 bases fit TRBD1. Germline CDR1 reads KGHDR; CDR2 reads SFDVKD. The CDR3 has 13 residues. Trimming at V came to 7 bases and at J to 5 bases, leaving 6 bases not matched to a gene. CDR3 nucleotide sequence: TGTGCCACCAGCTCGACAGGGTTGGAGACCCAGTACTTC. This sequence encodes CATSSTGLETQYF.

This clonotype has ten or more counts. This chain connects TRBV19 to TRBJ1-5; possibly TRBD1 for D (5 bases). CDR1 LNHDA and CDR2 SQIVND come from the germline V gene (reference sequence). There are 13 residues in the CDR3. V was clipped by 5 bases and J by 5 bases, with 10 bases between them. The CDR3 DNA reads TGTGCCAGTAGTCAGGGAAGGGATCAGCCCCAGCATTTT. Its translation is CASSQGRDQPQHF.

The table lists this clonotype with a few counts. V usage is TRBV5-1 and J usage is TRBJ2-7, with 8 nucleotides matching TRBD1. The CDR3 contains 15 residues. J gave up 2 bases and V 4 bases, and 8 bases lay outside the gene matches. The V gene's germline CDR1 is SGHRS and CDR2 YFSETQ. In DNA form, the CDR3 reads TGCGCCAGCAGCCAATTGGACAGGGAGACCTACGAGCAGTACTTC. Its translation is CASSQLDRETYEQYF.

The gene calls are TRBV10-1 and TRBJ2-5; unclear D gene. The CDR3 has 13 amino acids. CDR1 is WNHNN and CDR2 is SYGVQD in the germline V gene (reference sequence). V was trimmed by 4 bases and J by 2 bases, leaving 8 bases between them. In DNA form, the CDR3 reads TGCGCCAGCAGTGCCAAAGGACAAGAGACCCAGTACTTC. Amino acid sequence: CASSAKGQETQYF.

This clonotype has just a few counts. The rearrangement joins TRBV6-2 or TRBV6-3 to TRBJ1-2; unclear D gene. With 4 bases removed from V and 0 bases from J, the gap between germline ends came to 9 bases. The CDR3 totals 14 residues. Germline CDR1 MNHEY, CDR2 SVGEGT. CDR3 in amino acids: CASSSGSSNYGYTF. The CDR3 DNA is TGTGCCAGCAGTTCGGGCAGCTCTAACTATGGCTACACCTTC.

The gene calls are TRBV6-5 and TRBJ2-5; maybe TRBD2 (7 bases). Trimming removed 4 bases at V and 1 base at J, with 13 bases between. The CDR3 covers 15 residues. Germline V gene sequence: CDR1 MNHEY, CDR2 SVGAGI. The CDR3 DNA reads as TGTGCCAGCAGTTGGGCGGGGGCCCTCCAAGAGACCCAGTACTTC. Encoded protein: CASSWAGALQETQYF.

The chain carries TRBV3-1 and TRBJ1-2; D may be TRBD1 (5 bases). The CDR3 totals 13 residues. Germline V gene lookup returns CDR1 LGHDT and CDR2 YNNKEL (reference sequence). V gave up 1 base and J gave up 8 bases, with 11 bases separating them. The DNA for the CDR3 is TGTGCCAGCAGCCAAGGGGGCAGTTGGGGCTACACCTTC. Encoded protein: CASSQGGSWGYTF.

In this sample, this clonotype turned up a few times. The chain has TRBV5-5 and TRBJ2-1; TRBD2 matches 9 bases. J gave up 8 bases and V 1 base, and 7 bases lay outside the gene matches. Germline assignment: CDR1 SGHKS and CDR2 YYEKEE (reference sequence). The CDR3 totals 15 residues. CDR3 region: CASSLSWTSVYEQFF. CDR3 coding DNA: TGTGCCAGCAGCTTGTCATGGACTAGCGTCTATGAGCAGTTCTTC.

This chain joins TRBV18 and TRBJ1-5; D may be TRBD1 (5 bases). Trimming removed 7 bases from V and 3 bases from J, with 10 bases in between. This CDR3 has 13 residues. Germline CDR1 KGHSH, CDR2 LQKENI. For the CDR3, the DNA is TGTGCCAGCTTAGAAGGGGTCAATCAGCCCCAGCATTTT. It is translated as CASLEGVNQPQHF.

This chain connects TRBV6-1 to TRBJ1-5; 10 positions match TRBD1. Germline V gene data show CDR1 as MNHNS and CDR2 as SASEGT. The CDR3 covers 15 residues. After removal of 8 bases from V and 7 bases from J, the junction contained 11 bases not matched to a gene. This chain's CDR3 is CASDTPGQGWQPQHF. CDR3 coding DNA: TGTGCCAGCGACACACCGGGACAGGGGTGGCAGCCCCAGCATTTT.

This clonotype has more than one count but fewer than ten. The gene calls are TRBV20-1 and TRBJ2-4; 12 nucleotides agree with TRBD2. The CDR3 loop spans 12 amino acids. V lost 3 bases to trimming and J lost 15 bases; unmatched junction nucleotides: 6. CDR1 and CDR2 (germline): DFQATT, SNEGSKA (reference sequence). For the CDR3, the DNA is TGCAGTGCTAGCCGACTAGCGGGAGTTCCGTACTTC. Its translation is CSASRLAGVPYF.

V usage is TRBV4-3 and J usage is TRBJ1-1; D unclear. In germline, CDR1 is LGHNA, CDR2 YSLEER. Trimming removed 1 base from V and 2 bases from J, with 5 bases in between. The length of the CDR3 is 13 residues. In nucleotides, the CDR3 is TGCGCCAGCAGCCAAGCTGATAACACTGAAGCTTTCTTT. This sequence encodes CASSQADNTEAFF.

The sample holds a few counts of this clonotype. This chain uses TRBV7-2 with TRBJ1-1; D possibly corresponds to TRBD1 (6 bases). The germline V gene encodes CDR1 SGHTA and CDR2 FQGNSA. Trimming took off 6 bases at V and 10 bases at J, with 12 bases between the two ends. This CDR3 region has 11 residues. In nucleotides, the CDR3 is TGTGCCAGCAGACGGGACACCGTAGCTTTCTTT. Residues: CASRRDTVAFF.